The entry below describes one T cell receptor (beta chain). Each of the patients experienced relapse following autologous stem cell transplantation, and their brentuximab vedotin exposure differed. This sample was included in a study of PD-1 blockade in classical Hodgkin lymphoma. The V and J ends lost 6 bases and 0 bases respectively, with 11 bases between them. CDR3 length equals 14 residues. CDR1 and CDR2 from the germline V gene are LNHDA and SQIVND (reference sequence). Profiled with immunoSEQ multiplex PCR; TCRdb holds only in-frame clones, not every one. The data contain 100,000 to 130,000 clones, 80% to 90% of them singletons.

Source: peripheral blood mononuclear cells (PBMCs), taken before the second cycle of nivolumab. This sequence was found in a human donor with classical Hodgkin lymphoma. This chain uses TRBV19 with TRBJ1-1; D ambiguous. CDR3 protein: CASRTGRVNTEAFF. DNA for the CDR3: TGTGCCAGTAGAACCGGGAGGGTGAACACTGAAGCTTTCTTT.